This record looks at one T cell receptor (beta chain) sequence and its context. From germline, CDR1 is LNHNV and CDR2 YYDKDF (reference sequence). The CDR3 loop spans 13 amino acids. Trimming took 0 bases from V and 6 from J, leaving 8 bases between them. The data were taken from a study of cytomegalovirus exposure and HLA in healthy donors. With 60 Vbeta and 13 Jbeta primers, the PCR was carried out. Profiling relied on immunoSEQ multiplex PCR, and the TCRdb table lists in-frame clones only, not all of them. The table has 150,000 to 250,000 clones, 85% seen once. Sequenced material: PBMCs. This TCR was sampled from a woman in her forties or fifties in good health and CMV-seronegative. J is TRBJ1-1 and V is TRBV15, with a weak D call TRBD1 (5 bases). CDR3 amino acids: CATSRDAGPEAFF. The CDR3 DNA follows: TGTGCCACCAGCAGAGATGCGGGACCTGAAGCTTTCTTT.